The rows below give T cell receptor beta chains drawn from one sample of a study of neoadjuvant nivolumab and ipilimumab in lung cancer. Assay used: immunoSEQ multiplex PCR; TCRdb lists only in-frame clones, some missing. Here the sample spans approximately 5,100 clones, more than 60% being singletons. The sample here was normal lung tissue adjacent to the tumor, taken after neoadjuvant nivolumab, alone or with ipilimumab, at or shortly before surgery. The source of these receptors is an adult with non-small cell lung cancer. Some clones in this sample may be carry-over from other donors' samples. CDR3s include the opening cysteine and the closing phenylalanine or tryptophan. Fields, in order: J gene, V gene, clone size, D gene, CDR3 DNA, CDR3 protein. A D gene is named only where the DNA matches it firmly. Clone size is shown for a subset of rows, as once, few, many or a class of expanded clone.

j_gene: TRBJ2-7; v_gene: TRBV10-2; abundance: NA; d_gene: NA; CDR3nt: TGCGCCAGCAGTGAACAACTTCCAAGCTCCTACGAGCAGTACTTC; CDR3aa: CASSEQLPSSYEQYF
j_gene: TRBJ2-3; v_gene: TRBV6-5; abundance: NA; d_gene: NA; CDR3nt: TGTGCCAGCAGTTACTCTCCGGGACCTGGCACAGATACGCAGTATTTT; CDR3aa: CASSYSPGPGTDTQYF
j_gene: TRBJ1-2; v_gene: TRBV30; abundance: NA; d_gene: NA; CDR3nt: TGTGCCTGGAGTGGTGGCCCTCCTCAGGGCTATGGCTACACCTTC; CDR3aa: CAWSGGPPQGYGYTF
j_gene: TRBJ2-1; v_gene: TRBV5-1; abundance: NA; d_gene: NA; CDR3nt: TGCGCCAGCAGCCGACAACTGGACAGTCTGAATGAGCAGTTCTTC; CDR3aa: CASSRQLDSLNEQFF
j_gene: TRBJ2-7; v_gene: TRBV6-1; abundance: NA; d_gene: NA; CDR3nt: TGTGCCAGCTCCCGGACTGGCGAATACGAGCAGTACTTC; CDR3aa: CASSRTGEYEQYF
j_gene: TRBJ1-1; v_gene: TRBV27; abundance: NA; d_gene: NA; CDR3nt: TGTGCCAGCAGTTCTACCCGAATCCGGGACATGAACACTGAAGCTTTCTTT; CDR3aa: CASSSTRIRDMNTEAFF
j_gene: TRBJ2-2; v_gene: TRBV6-5; abundance: NA; d_gene: NA; CDR3nt: TGTGCCAGTCGAGTTGGTTTTGGCGGGGAGCTGTTTTTT; CDR3aa: CASRVGFGGELFF
j_gene: TRBJ2-2; v_gene: TRBV7-9; abundance: NA; d_gene: TRBD2; CDR3nt: TGTGCCAGCAGCTTGACTAGCGGAGTAAATGAGCTGTTTTTT; CDR3aa: CASSLTSGVNELFF
j_gene: TRBJ2-6; v_gene: TRBV7-9; abundance: NA; d_gene: NA; CDR3nt: TGTGCCAGCAGCCTAGACCCGCCTGGGGCCAACGTCCTGACTTTC; CDR3aa: CASSLDPPGANVLTF
j_gene: TRBJ1-2; v_gene: TRBV5-1; abundance: few; d_gene: NA; CDR3nt: TGCGCCAGCAGCTTGGACGGGCAGGGCTACTATGGCTACACCTTC; CDR3aa: CASSLDGQGYYGYTF
j_gene: TRBJ2-5; v_gene: TRBV7-7; abundance: NA; d_gene: NA; CDR3nt: TGTGCTAGCAGCTTAGCTTCCCCCCAGGGGAAAGAGACCCAGTACTTC; CDR3aa: CASSLASPQGKETQYF
j_gene: TRBJ1-2; v_gene: TRBV5-1; abundance: NA; d_gene: NA; CDR3nt: TGCGCCAGCAGCCCGGACAGCGATAGATATGGCTACACCTTC; CDR3aa: CASSPDSDRYGYTF
j_gene: TRBJ2-1; v_gene: TRBV5-4; abundance: NA; d_gene: TRBD1; CDR3nt: TGTGCCAGCAGCTCCCGGGACAGGTACAATGAGCAGTTCTTC; CDR3aa: CASSSRDRYNEQFF
j_gene: TRBJ1-1; v_gene: TRBV29-1; abundance: NA; d_gene: NA; CDR3nt: TGCAGCGTTGAAGGCAGGGTCCACACTGAAGCTTTCTTT; CDR3aa: CSVEGRVHTEAFF
j_gene: TRBJ1-2; v_gene: TRBV20-1; abundance: NA; d_gene: NA; CDR3nt: TGCAGTGCTACGGCCTATGGCTACACCTTC; CDR3aa: CSATAYGYTF
j_gene: TRBJ2-1; v_gene: TRBV25-1; abundance: NA; d_gene: TRBD1; CDR3nt: TGTGCCAGCAGTGAGCCAGGGGGCGGGAATGAGCAGTTCTTC; CDR3aa: CASSEPGGGNEQFF
j_gene: TRBJ1-4; v_gene: TRBV19; abundance: NA; d_gene: TRBD1; CDR3nt: TGTGCCAGTAGTAAGAGGGGACAGGGGGCGCGTGAAAAACTGTTTTTT; CDR3aa: CASSKRGQGAREKLFF
j_gene: TRBJ2-3; v_gene: TRBV5-6; abundance: NA; d_gene: TRBD2; CDR3nt: TGTGCCAGCAGCCCATCCTTGAGGCGGGAGGTGACAGATACGCAGTATTTT; CDR3aa: CASSPSLRREVTDTQYF
j_gene: TRBJ2-2; v_gene: TRBV25-1; abundance: NA; d_gene: TRBD1; CDR3nt: TGTGCCAGCAGGGCCCGGACAGGGATAAAGAACACCGGGGAGCTGTTTTTT; CDR3aa: CASRARTGIKNTGELFF
j_gene: TRBJ2-7; v_gene: TRBV7-8; abundance: NA; d_gene: NA; CDR3nt: TGTGCCAGCTCCCCGGAGGTCTCCTACGAGCAGTACTTC; CDR3aa: CASSPEVSYEQYF
j_gene: TRBJ1-2; v_gene: TRBV30; abundance: NA; d_gene: NA; CDR3nt: TGTGCCTGGAACCCGAGGACGGGAATCGTAGCGTACTATGGCTACACCTTC; CDR3aa: CAWNPRTGIVAYYGYTF
j_gene: TRBJ1-2; v_gene: TRBV2; abundance: NA; d_gene: NA; CDR3nt: TGTGCCAGCTGTACTGCCGTGGGAATATTAAATGGCTACACCTTC; CDR3aa: CASCTAVGILNGYTF
j_gene: TRBJ2-7; v_gene: TRBV10-2; abundance: NA; d_gene: NA; CDR3nt: TGCGCCAGCAGTGAGGCTAGCAGCTACGAGCAGTACTTC; CDR3aa: CASSEASSYEQYF
j_gene: TRBJ2-5; v_gene: TRBV6-1; abundance: NA; d_gene: TRBD1; CDR3nt: TGTGCCAGCCGGGACAGGGGCATCCAAGAGACCCAGTACTTC; CDR3aa: CASRDRGIQETQYF
j_gene: TRBJ2-7; v_gene: TRBV18; abundance: NA; d_gene: NA; CDR3nt: TGTGCCAGCTCACCAAGCGGGCTCTCCTACGAGCAGTACTTC; CDR3aa: CASSPSGLSYEQYF
j_gene: TRBJ2-7; v_gene: TRBV12-5; abundance: NA; d_gene: NA; CDR3nt: TGTGCTAGTGGTTTGGTACTCGGACAAGGGTACGAGCAGTACTTC; CDR3aa: CASGLVLGQGYEQYF
j_gene: TRBJ2-7; v_gene: TRBV5-1; abundance: NA; d_gene: NA; CDR3nt: TGCGCCAGCAGCCTGGGTCCGGAGCAGTACTTC; CDR3aa: CASSLGPEQYF
j_gene: TRBJ2-5; v_gene: TRBV7-2; abundance: NA; d_gene: NA; CDR3nt: TGTGCCAGCAGCCCTACTTTCCAAGAGACCCAGTACTTC; CDR3aa: CASSPTFQETQYF
j_gene: TRBJ2-3; v_gene: TRBV6-5; abundance: once; d_gene: NA; CDR3nt: TGTGCCAGCAGTTACGTGCGGGGCCTGGGAGATACGCAGTATTTT; CDR3aa: CASSYVRGLGDTQYF
j_gene: TRBJ1-5; v_gene: TRBV7-2; abundance: NA; d_gene: NA; CDR3nt: TGTGCCAGCAGCTTAGGTGTCCCTTATAGCAATCAGCCCCAGCATTTT; CDR3aa: CASSLGVPYSNQPQHF
j_gene: TRBJ2-7; v_gene: TRBV6-5; abundance: NA; d_gene: TRBD1; CDR3nt: TGTGCCAGCAGCTTGGAAGGACAGGCTCCCTACGAGCAGTACTTC; CDR3aa: CASSLEGQAPYEQYF
j_gene: TRBJ1-2; v_gene: TRBV5-6; abundance: NA; d_gene: NA; CDR3nt: TGTGCCAGCAGACTAGAGGACAGTTATGGCTACACCTTC; CDR3aa: CASRLEDSYGYTF
j_gene: TRBJ2-1; v_gene: TRBV10-3; abundance: NA; d_gene: NA; CDR3nt: TGTGCCATCAGTGAGGGGGAAGTTCGGGAGCAGTTCTTC; CDR3aa: CAISEGEVREQFF
j_gene: TRBJ1-4; v_gene: TRBV11-2; abundance: NA; d_gene: NA; CDR3nt: TGTGCCAGCAGCTTAGAAGTAGGACAGCCCCAACTGTTTTTT; CDR3aa: CASSLEVGQPQLFF
j_gene: TRBJ2-3; v_gene: TRBV10-3; abundance: NA; d_gene: TRBD1; CDR3nt: TGTGCCATCAGTGAGTCAGGTGACAGGGGGGATACGCAGTATTTT; CDR3aa: CAISESGDRGDTQYF
j_gene: TRBJ1-2; v_gene: TRBV6-5; abundance: NA; d_gene: TRBD1; CDR3nt: TGTGCCAGCAGTTACTCGAGGACAGGGGGTGGCTATGGCTACACCTTC; CDR3aa: CASSYSRTGGGYGYTF
j_gene: TRBJ1-2; v_gene: TRBV6-1; abundance: NA; d_gene: NA; CDR3nt: TGTGCCAGCAGTGGAGCGGTTAACTATGGCTACACCTTC; CDR3aa: CASSGAVNYGYTF
j_gene: TRBJ2-2; v_gene: TRBV30; abundance: few; d_gene: NA; CDR3nt: TGTGCCTGGAGTGTACCGGCTTACACCGGGGAGCTGTTTTTT; CDR3aa: CAWSVPAYTGELFF
j_gene: TRBJ2-7; v_gene: TRBV5-1; abundance: NA; d_gene: NA; CDR3nt: TGCGCCAGCAGCTTGTTTCCGTCCTGGGACGCTGACGAGCAGTACTTC; CDR3aa: CASSLFPSWDADEQYF
j_gene: TRBJ1-2; v_gene: TRBV5-1; abundance: NA; d_gene: TRBD1; CDR3nt: TGCGCCAGCAGTCCGGTGGGGACAGGGGGCGTTGGCTACACCTTC; CDR3aa: CASSPVGTGGVGYTF